This T cell receptor beta chain stems from a study of T cells in Graves' hyperthyroidism and ophthalmopathy (dated by TCRdb to between 2017 and 2020). Regarding the research as a whole: Peripheral blood was collected at initial diagnosis, before any treatment. TCR V-J signatures able to tell the groups apart were searched for in a discovery cohort of 95 or so patients, of whom 43 had Graves' ophthalmopathy and 55 to 60 had stable Graves' hyperthyroidism. Prospective prediction of ophthalmopathy was tested in an independent validation cohort of 18 to 20 hyperthyroidism patients and 17 patients who later progressed to ophthalmopathy. The 100 or so discovery patients were randomly split 7:3 into training and test sets. In six Graves' hyperthyroidism patients, the study also compared T-cell repertoires from thyroid tissue with T-cell repertoires from blood. Once sampling was done, hyperthyroidism patients were given methimazole at a starting dose of 30 mg daily, whereas ophthalmopathy patients were given high-dose intravenous methylprednisolone. The paper reports TCR Vbeta CDR3 sequencing of some 140 peripheral blood samples: approximately 41 ophthalmopathy, approximately 74 hyperthyroidism and around 17 progressor patients. Here is what the overall study found, with its caveats: In validation, progression to ophthalmopathy was predicted by the model with around 71% sensitivity and around 75% specificity, a median of roughly six months before onset. Blood samples also contained most of the expanded thyroid clonotypes (frequency above 0.001), which suggests that blood repertoires may reflect thyroid immune responses. A 13 V-J signature model separated ophthalmopathy from stable hyperthyroidism, with around 91% sensitivity and roughly 81% specificity in cross-validation and 80%/75% in testing. No statistical method was used to set the sample size in advance, and investigators knew the group allocation.

Unmatched junction bases come to 6, with V trimmed by 3 bases and J by 6 bases. The CDR3 numbers 15 residues from cysteine through phenylalanine. The DNA shown is the 45-base CDR3, in frame from base 1. CDR1 ENHRY and CDR2 SYGVKD are derived from the germline V gene. A patient counted as having stable Graves' hyperthyroidism if no progression to ophthalmopathy occurred over 18 months of follow-up. Hyperthyroidism patients were newly diagnosed, with disease duration under 2 months, and aged 18 to 65 years. The study excluded patients with uncontrolled infections, other autoimmune diseases, pregnancy or lactation. Clinical symptoms, serum thyroxine and TRAb, thyroid ultrasound, and orbital computed tomography formed the basis for the diagnoses. PBMCs were isolated from 7.5 to 10 ml of fresh peripheral blood by Ficoll-Paque density gradient centrifugation. Total RNA was extracted with Trizol reagent, and quality was checked on an Agilent 2100 Bioanalyzer.

This clonotype appeared many times. Its antigen is currently not known. Base-call qualities are not available, and no considerably larger clone is one nucleotide away. The TCR beta CDR3 regions were amplified from the RNA transcripts. The TCR CDR3 was subjected to a first round of RT-PCR using the HTBI primer set and the Qiagen OneStep RT-PCR kit. A second multiplex PCR round built the libraries, followed by size selection and purification. Paired-end sequencing of the libraries was performed with 100 bp reads on an Illumina HiSeq2000. In the original analysis: SOAPnuke was used to process the raw data, throwing out any read that contained adapters or uncalled bases, had a mean Phred below 15, or lacked an exact constant-primer or identifier match. COPE v1.2.5 was used to merge the high-quality paired reads, and each unique nucleotide sequence was defined as a clonotype. Clonotypes were aligned to IMGT TRBV, TRBD and TRBJ reference segments using MiTCR v1.1. Analysis was restricted to V-J combinations with a frequency above 0.0001, which covered just over 98% of repertoires. A TCS score was defined as the ratio between F50 (clonal expansion) and ExV (chaos), using BLOSUM62-based TCRdist between CDR3 peptides within each V-J. Welch's t-statistics and random forest reduced 450 to 600 V-J features to fewer than 15, which were used in a naive Bayes classifier (R e1071). TCRdb cleaned the public reads at Q25 with fastp, built clones with MiXCR and kept in-frame beta chains. Under each unique CDR3 protein, matching rows form one entry showing the most common genes and DNA. The V and J calls, along with clone size, are taken from TCRdb and not from the paper's own processing. This sample has roughly 99,000 distinct CDR3 sequences in its table, and 15% to 20% of those were observed once. Jointly, the top ten make up less than 50% of the sample.

Here the chain combines TRBV10-3 and TRBJ2-1; 9 central bases correspond to TRBD1. This receptor was identified in a woman between 45 and 65 years old with Graves' hyperthyroidism. The sample was blood. The sequence in DNA is TGTGCCATCAGTGACCGGGACAGGGTTGGCAATGAGCAGTTCTTC. It translates as CAISDRDRVGNEQFF.